The 10 T cell receptor beta chains listed next were all sequenced from one sample in a study of shared clonotypes between healthy human individuals. Repertoires were generated with immunoSEQ multiplex PCR, while TCRdb's copy carries only in-frame clones and drops some. The data contain around 2.5 million clones, approximately 93% of them seen just once; the ten biggest clones take up 0.36%. Material for sequencing was naive CD4+ T cells from PBMCs. Subset defined: CD45RA+ positively selected. The receptors were gathered from a man aged 18 to 35 in good health. Some clones in this sample may be carry-over from other donors' samples.

The rearrangement links TRBV4-1 to TRBJ1-1; D is ambiguous. The CDR3 extends over 15 amino acids. Germline V gene sequence: CDR1 MGHRA, CDR2 YSYEKL. V lost 4 bases and J lost 1, with 13 bases in between. The CDR3 nucleotides read TGCGCCAGCAGCCGCGCAGGAGGTTCGAACACTGAAGCTTTCTTT. Translated: CASSRAGGSNTEAFF.

The V and J genes are TRBV5-6 and TRBJ2-5; D remains unclear. The CDR3 is 12 amino acids. The ends were cut back, 3 bases at V and 5 bases at J, with 8 bases in the middle. The germline gives CDR1 SGHDT, CDR2 YYEEEE. For the CDR3, the DNA is TGTGCCAGCAGCTGGTCGGAGGAGACCCAGTACTTC. Its protein is CASSWSEETQYF.

This sequence joins TRBV19 and TRBJ1-1, with D possibly TRBD1 on 5 matching bases. V lost 6 bases and J 7 bases, leaving 15 bases between the germline ends. CDR1 and CDR2 (germline): LNHDA, SQIVND (reference sequence). The CDR3 covers 13 residues. The CDR3 DNA is TGTGCCAGTAGCACCCAACGGGGGGTTGAAGCTTTCTTT. Amino acid sequence: CASSTQRGVEAFF.

In its sample, this clone was seen a few times. This chain connects TRBV27 to TRBJ1-5; D is undetermined. Trimming shortened V by 5 bases and J by 3 bases, and 17 bases separated the two germline ends. The CDR3 covers 16 residues. CDR1 and CDR2 (germline): MNHEY, SMNVEV (reference sequence). CDR3 amino acids: CASSPAFGSSNQPQHF. The CDR3 DNA is TGTGCCAGCAGTCCAGCTTTCGGGAGCTCCAATCAGCCCCAGCATTTT.

Concerning this clone itself: In the same sample, other DNA sequences code for this CDR3. CDR3 DNA: TGTGCCAGCAGTCGACAGGGGAACACCGGGGAGCTGTTTTTT. This translates into CASSRQGNTGELFF. The V call is TRBV9, the J call TRBJ2-2, with TRBD1 matching 7 bases. With V trimmed by 5 bases and J by 1 base, 2 bases remained unmatched. The CDR3 spans 14 residues. Germline V gives CDR1 SGDLS, CDR2 YYNGEE.

The genes are TRBV11-3 and TRBJ2-2; 9 nucleotides match TRBD1. J was trimmed by 8 bases and V by 4 bases; bases with no gene match: 2. Looked up from germline, CDR1 is SGHNT and CDR2 is YENEEA. The CDR3 totals 13 residues. The CDR3 loop is CASSSGQGGELFF. DNA of the CDR3: TGTGCCAGCAGCTCGGGACAGGGAGGGGAGCTGTTTTTT. Using reference TRBV11-3 and TRBJ2-2 for the parts outside the CDR3, the full variable domain is EAGVVQSPRYKIIEKKQPVAFWCNPISGHNTLYWYLQNLGQGPELLIRYENEEAVDDSQLPKDRFSAERLKGVDSTLKIQPAELGDSAVYLCASSSGQGGELFFGEGSRLTVL.

A remark on this clone: The sample has other DNA sequences that encode this CDR3 too. J is TRBJ1-2 and V is TRBV18; the D gene is possibly TRBD1 (6 bases). The CDR3 has 14 amino acids. V lost 3 bases and J lost 0, with 8 bases in between. CDR1 and CDR2 from the germline V gene are KGHSH and LQKENI. CDR3 protein: CASSPTGANYGYTF. CDR3 sequence (DNA): TGTGCCAGCTCACCGACAGGCGCTAACTATGGCTACACCTTC. The full variable domain, completed using reference TRBV18 and TRBJ1-2, is NAGVMQNPRHLVRRRGQEARLRCSPMKGHSHVYWYRQLPEEGLKFMVYLQKENIIDESGMPKERFSAEFPKEGPSILRIQQVVRGDSAAYFCASSPTGANYGYTFGSGTRLTVV.

This sequence joins TRBV28 and TRBJ2-1, with D perhaps given as TRBD1 or TRBD2 (5 bases each). The length of the CDR3 is 14 residues. CDR1 is MDHEN, CDR2 SYDVKM, per germline. V was trimmed by 4 bases and J by 5 bases, leaving 12 bases between them. The CDR3 bases are TGTGCCAGCAGTTCGGGGCGTCCTAACAATGAGCAGTTCTTC. Translating it yields CASSSGRPNNEQFF.

The V and J genes are TRBV7-3 and TRBJ2-1; 7 bases align to TRBD2. CDR3 length: 15 residues. Germline loops: CDR1 SGHTA, CDR2 FQGTGA. Germline trimming cut 3 bases from V and 0 bases from J; bases unmatched to any gene: 2. This CDR3 reads CASSFGGGSYNEQFF. DNA for the CDR3: TGTGCCAGCAGCTTCGGCGGGGGCTCCTACAATGAGCAGTTCTTC.

This clone was observed a few times. The chain links TRBV7-2 to TRBJ1-4; D remains ambiguous. This CDR3 has 16 residues. The germline CDR1 and CDR2 sequences are SGHTA and FQGNSA. V lost 1 base and J 0 bases, leaving 9 bases between the germline ends. Written as DNA, the CDR3 is TGTGCCAGCAGCTTAGTGAGGAGTCCAACTAATGAAAAACTGTTTTTT. This sequence encodes CASSLVRSPTNEKLFF.